Sequencing of this T cell receptor (beta chain) was carried out in a study of blood T cell repertoires in COVID-19. Study-wide background: COVID-19 samples collected from the United States, Italy and Spain covered acute and convalescent phases. T cells, B-cell-depleted T cells, or PBMCs provided the cDNA or gDNA that served as material.

Trimming took off 6 bases at V and 4 bases at J, with 10 bases between the two ends. The CDR3 is made up of 11 amino acids. Germline assignment: CDR1 DFQATT and CDR2 SNEGSKA (reference sequence). Original data processing: By means of reference gene primer amplification, nucleated cell counts were estimated. Clones were sequenced by immunoSEQ multiplex PCR, and TCRdb holds only the in-frame ones, with some missing. That table supplies the V and J calls and clone size; D and trimming were determined from the DNA. The sample comprises around 230,000 clones, more than 65% of which are singletons, and approximately 8% rests with the top ten.

The sequence was obtained from a woman older than 75 with acute or convalescent COVID-19. This rearrangement joins TRBV20-1 to TRBJ2-7, with a weak D call TRBD2 (6 bases). Material for sequencing was peripheral blood. CDR3 protein: CSAASGYEQYF. The CDR3 DNA reads TGCAGTGCGGCCAGCGGGTACGAGCAGTACTTC.